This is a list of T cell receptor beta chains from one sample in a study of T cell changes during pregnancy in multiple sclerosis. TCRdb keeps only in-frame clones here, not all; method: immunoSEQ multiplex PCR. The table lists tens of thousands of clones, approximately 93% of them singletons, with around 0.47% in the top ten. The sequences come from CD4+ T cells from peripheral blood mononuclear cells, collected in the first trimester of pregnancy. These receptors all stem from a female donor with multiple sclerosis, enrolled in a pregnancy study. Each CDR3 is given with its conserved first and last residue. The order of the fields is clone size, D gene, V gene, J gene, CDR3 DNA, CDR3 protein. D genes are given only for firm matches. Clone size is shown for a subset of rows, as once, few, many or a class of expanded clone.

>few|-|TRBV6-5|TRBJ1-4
TGTGCCAGCAGTTACGGGCCCGGGGGGGAAAAACTGTTTTTT
CASSYGPGGEKLFF
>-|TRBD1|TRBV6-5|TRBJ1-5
TGTGCCAGCAGCCAAACAGGGGGAAGCAATCAGCCCCAGCATTTT
CASSQTGGSNQPQHF
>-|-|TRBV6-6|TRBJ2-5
TGTGCCAGCAGAGGGGGACGGACCCAGTACTTC
CASRGGRTQYF
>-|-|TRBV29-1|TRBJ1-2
TGCAGCGTTGATAAGAATAGCACCTTC
CSVDKNSTF
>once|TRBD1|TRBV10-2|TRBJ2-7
TGCGCCAGCAGTCAGGGGGCAGGTTACGAGCAGTACTTC
CASSQGAGYEQYF
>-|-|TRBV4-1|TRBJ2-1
TGCGCCAGCAGCCAATTTGCGGCGGTGGAGCAGTTCTTC
CASSQFAAVEQFF
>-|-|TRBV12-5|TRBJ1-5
TGTGCTAGTGGTTTGGTAGATTTCCAGACATGGCCCCAGCATTTT
CASGLVDFQTWPQHF
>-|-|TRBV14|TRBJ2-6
TGTGCCAGCAGCCACTCAGGGTTCTCTGGGGCCAACGTCCTGACTTTC
CASSHSGFSGANVLTF
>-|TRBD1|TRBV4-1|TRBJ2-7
TGCGCCAGCAGTGATTTACGGACAGGGAACTACGAGCAGTACTTC
CASSDLRTGNYEQYF
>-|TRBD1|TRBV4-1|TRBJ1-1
TGCGCCAGCAGCCGGAGGGGACAGGGGAACACTGAAGCTTTCTTT
CASSRRGQGNTEAFF
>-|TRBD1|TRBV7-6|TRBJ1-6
TGTGCCAGCAGCTCGCCGGCGGGACAGGGGGTGAATTCACCCCTCCACTTT
CASSSPAGQGVNSPLHF
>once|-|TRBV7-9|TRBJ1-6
TGTGCCAGCAGCTTAGCGCAGGAGGCGCCCCTCCACTTT
CASSLAQEAPLHF
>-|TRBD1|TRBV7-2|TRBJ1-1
TGTGCCAGCAGCGCGCGACAGGGACGAGCTTTCTTT
CASSARQGRAFF
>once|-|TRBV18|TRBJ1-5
TGTGCCAGCTCACTGTGGCGACAGGAGAATCAGCCCCAGCATTTT
CASSLWRQENQPQHF
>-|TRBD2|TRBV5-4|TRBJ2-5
TGTGCCAGCAGCCACCGGGGGGGAGAGACCCAGTACTTC
CASSHRGGETQYF
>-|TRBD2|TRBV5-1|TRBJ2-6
TGCGCCAGCAGCCATGACTCTAGCGGCGTCTCTGGGGCCAACGTCCTGACTTTC
CASSHDSSGVSGANVLTF
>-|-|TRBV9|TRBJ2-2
TGTGCCAGCGGGCGGGCCGGGGAGCTGTTTTTT
CASGRAGELFF
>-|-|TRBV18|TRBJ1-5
TGTGCCAGCTCACCTGGCGGGGGCAATCAGCCCCAGCATTTT
CASSPGGGNQPQHF
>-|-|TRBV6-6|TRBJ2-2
TGTGCCAGCAGTCCCCCCGGACAGAACACCGGGGAGCTGTTTTTT
CASSPPGQNTGELFF
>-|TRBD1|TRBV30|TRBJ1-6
TGTGCCTGGAGTGAAGGGGACAGCTCACCCCTCCACTTT
CAWSEGDSSPLHF
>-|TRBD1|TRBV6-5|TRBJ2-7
TGTGCCAGCAGTCCACAGGGGGCGATCATTGGCGAGCAGTACTTC
CASSPQGAIIGEQYF
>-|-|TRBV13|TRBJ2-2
TGTGCCAGTAACCAGGGTTACACCGGGGAGCTGTTTTTT
CASNQGYTGELFF
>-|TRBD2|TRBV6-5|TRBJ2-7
TGTGCCAGCAGTGGGTTAGCGGGGGGTCCCTACGAGCAGTACTTC
CASSGLAGGPYEQYF
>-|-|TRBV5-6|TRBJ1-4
TGTGCCAGCAGCTTGGGTGGAGGAGTAGGCGAAAAACTGTTTTTT
CASSLGGGVGEKLFF
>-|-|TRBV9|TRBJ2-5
TGTGCCAGCAGCGTAGATCCAGCGGGCTCCCAAGAGACCCAGTACTTC
CASSVDPAGSQETQYF